What follows are 12 T cell receptor beta chains derived from one specimen sequenced in a study of blood T cell repertoires in COVID-19. Produced via immunoSEQ multiplex PCR; TCRdb's table is partial and in-frame only. The sample holds about 55,000 clones, 80% to 95% seen once. Sequencing input: peripheral blood. The receptors come from a human donor with active COVID-19. The donor label of this sample is uncertain.

The chain employs TRBV7-9 and TRBJ1-2; D unresolved. CDR3 size: 11 residues. V shed 3 bases and J shed 5 bases, with 4 bases lying between them. Germline loops: CDR1 SEHNR, CDR2 FQNEAQ (reference sequence). In DNA, the CDR3 is TGTGCCAGCAGCTTCGGGTATGGCTACACCTTC. Protein product: CASSFGYGYTF.

DNA of the CDR3: TGTGCCAGCAGCCCCCGGGGGGGCAGATTTCAAGAGACCCAGTACTTC. As protein: CASSPRGGRFQETQYF. V is TRBV11-2 and J is TRBJ2-5; 8 nucleotides agree with TRBD2. This CDR3 has 16 residues. Germline V CDR1 and CDR2: SGHAT, FQNNGV. V gave up 5 bases and J gave up 2 bases; unmatched junction bases: 10.

V is TRBV9 and J is TRBJ1-2; D is undetermined. V was pared by 1 base and J by 2 bases, with 9 bases between. CDR1 is SGDLS and CDR2 is YYNGEE in the germline V gene. This CDR3 contains 14 residues. The CDR3 loop reads CASSVSGGNYGYTF. Written as DNA, the CDR3 is TGTGCCAGCAGCGTATCGGGAGGGAACTATGGCTACACCTTC.

The chain carries TRBV19 and TRBJ2-2; D may be TRBD2 (6 bases). CDR3 length: 14 residues. Germline V CDR1 and CDR2: LNHDA, SQIVND (reference sequence). The V end was cut by 7 bases, the J end by 3 bases, with 12 bases between. The CDR3: CASKTGADTGELFF. The CDR3 nucleotides are TGTGCCAGTAAAACGGGAGCCGACACCGGGGAGCTGTTTTTT.

This clone has just a few counts. The gene calls are TRBV19 and TRBJ1-5; D gene unclear. Trimming shortened V by 6 bases and J by 0 bases, and 6 bases separated the two germline ends. The CDR3 contains 13 residues. CDR1 and CDR2 from the germline V gene are LNHDA and SQIVND (reference sequence). The CDR3 here is CASRQLSNQPQHF. CDR3 nucleotide sequence: TGTGCCAGTAGACAGCTTAGCAATCAGCCCCAGCATTTT.

V gene TRBV7-9 combines with J gene TRBJ2-5; 9 nucleotides match TRBD2. Trimming removed 5 bases from V and 3 bases from J; junction bases left unmatched: 10. CDR3 size: 16 residues. Germline CDR1 reads SEHNR; CDR2 reads FQNEAQ (reference sequence). CDR3 region: CASSKGLSGGEETQYF. CDR3 sequence (DNA): TGTGCCAGCAGCAAAGGCCTTAGCGGGGGAGAAGAGACCCAGTACTTC.

The V gene is TRBV9, the J gene TRBJ1-2; D unresolved. Trimming took off 0 bases at V and 4 bases at J, with 10 bases between the two ends. The CDR3 sequence is 14 residues long. Per germline, CDR1 SGDLS and CDR2 YYNGEE. CDR3: CASSVGEQAYGYTF. DNA for the CDR3: TGTGCCAGCAGCGTAGGTGAGCAGGCCTATGGCTACACCTTC.

The gene calls are TRBV7-8 and TRBJ2-6; TRBD1 matches at 8 bases. The CDR3 covers 19 residues. Per germline, CDR1 SGHVS and CDR2 FQNEAQ. The J segment lost 0 bases and the V segment lost 5 bases, leaving 12 bases of the junction unmatched. This CDR3 is CASSGRRTGISSGANVLTF. The CDR3 DNA follows: TGTGCCAGCAGCGGAAGACGGACAGGGATCTCCTCTGGGGCCAACGTCCTGACTTTC.

V is TRBV3-1 (or the pseudogene TRBV3-2) and J is TRBJ2-5, with a possible D match to TRBD1 (5 bases). Trimming shortened V by 4 bases and J by 5 bases, and 14 bases separated the two germline ends. Germline CDR1 is LGHDT and CDR2 is YNNKEL (reference sequence). The CDR3 loop spans 14 amino acids. This chain's CDR3 is CASSRVGNRETQYF. CDR3 DNA sequence: TGTGCCAGCAGCCGAGTGGGGAACAGGGAGACCCAGTACTTC.

This chain connects TRBV4-2 to TRBJ2-1; D uncertain. Trimming pared 0 bases from V and 0 bases from J, leaving 6 bases between. CDR1 LGHNA and CDR2 YNFKEQ come from the germline V gene. This CDR3 comprises 15 residues. For the CDR3, the DNA is TGTGCCAGCAGCCAAGATCTAAGCTCCTACAATGAGCAGTTCTTC. Amino acid sequence: CASSQDLSSYNEQFF.

In DNA form, the CDR3 reads TGTGCCAGCAGCTTGGCCGACAGAGACCAAGAGACCCAGTACTTC. This sequence encodes CASSLADRDQETQYF. This chain links TRBV5-6 with TRBJ2-5; D might be TRBD1 (5 bases). The length of the CDR3 is 15 residues. V shed 0 bases and J shed 0 bases, with 9 bases lying between them. The V gene's germline CDR1 is SGHDT and CDR2 YYEEEE.

This rearrangement joins TRBV4-3 to TRBJ2-1; 9 bases line up with TRBD1. With 4 bases clipped from V and 6 bases from J, the junction kept 4 bases outside the gene matches. There are 14 residues in the CDR3. Germline V gene lookup returns CDR1 LGHNA and CDR2 YSLEER. The CDR3 DNA is TGCGCCAGCAGCCTTGGGACAGGGTCCAATGAGCAGTTCTTC. Translation: CASSLGTGSNEQFF.